This is a list of T cell receptor beta chains from one sample in a study of blood T cell repertoires in COVID-19. Libraries were prepared by immunoSEQ multiplex PCR; TCRdb keeps only in-frame clonotypes and omits some of them. The repertoire includes some 700,000 clones, approximately 90% of them detected once, and more than 0.25% sits in the top ten. The sequencing sample was made of peripheral blood. These receptors originate from a woman under 30 with acute or convalescent COVID-19. The CDR3 runs from the conserved cysteine through the conserved F or W. The D gene is left open where the match is weak. Clone size is given for some rows only: seen once, a few or many times, or a class if the clone is expanded.

j_gene,v_gene,d_gene,abundance,CDR3aa,CDR3nt
TRBJ1-5,TRBV10-3,-,-,CAISEFVQNQPQHF,TGTGCCATCAGTGAGTTCGTACAGAATCAGCCCCAGCATTTT
TRBJ1-2,TRBV27,TRBD1,-,CASSTRTGVGYTF,TGTGCCAGCAGCACCCGGACAGGGGTTGGCTACACCTTC
TRBJ1-2,TRBV4-1,-,-,CASSQGVRGYGYTF,TGCGCCAGCAGCCAAGGGGTCCGGGGCTATGGCTACACCTTC
TRBJ1-2,TRBV19,TRBD1,-,CASLRDSRTDRVENYGYTF,TGTGCCAGTCTCCGGGACAGTCGAACTGACAGAGTGGAAAACTATGGCTACACCTTC
TRBJ1-1,TRBV7-2,TRBD1,-,CASSLAGTGGKGNTEAFF,TGTGCCAGCAGCTTAGCAGGGACAGGAGGAAAGGGGAACACTGAAGCTTTCTTT
TRBJ2-7,TRBV20-1,-,-,CSARGEKQYF,TGCAGTGCTAGAGGCGAAAAGCAGTACTTC
TRBJ1-6,TRBV2,-,-,CASSEVGSQPPLHF,TGTGCCAGCAGTGAAGTGGGCTCCCAGCCACCCCTCCACTTT
TRBJ2-3,TRBV5-4,-,once,CASSLGLDTQYF,TGTGCCAGCAGCTTGGGGCTAGATACGCAGTATTTT
TRBJ1-3,TRBV5-4,-,few,CASSLYRGGSGNTIYF,TGTGCCAGCAGCTTGTATAGGGGCGGATCTGGAAACACCATATATTTT
TRBJ2-1,TRBV2,TRBD2,-,CASTQLAGGEQFF,TGTGCCAGCACCCAGCTAGCGGGGGGTGAGCAGTTCTTC
TRBJ2-7,TRBV2,TRBD2,-,CASSEAQRGRGEQYF,TGTGCCAGCAGTGAAGCCCAGCGGGGGAGGGGGGAGCAGTACTTC
TRBJ2-7,TRBV2,-,-,CASSGTPRAYEQYF,TGTGCCAGCAGTGGGACTCCGCGGGCCTACGAGCAGTACTTC
TRBJ1-3,TRBV6-5,-,-,CASSRRTAGNTIYF,TGTGCCAGCAGTCGTCGGACAGCTGGAAACACCATATATTTT
TRBJ1-4,TRBV28,-,-,CASSLNRERGEKLFF,TGTGCCAGCAGTTTAAACAGGGAGAGGGGTGAAAAACTGTTTTTT
TRBJ1-1,TRBV24-1,-,-,CATSDPNTEAFF,TGTGCCACCAGTGATCCTAACACTGAAGCTTTCTTT
TRBJ1-1,TRBV19,TRBD1,once,CASSIWGTGVATEAFF,TGTGCCAGTAGTATTTGGGGGACAGGGGTGGCGACTGAAGCTTTCTTT
TRBJ2-7,TRBV2,TRBD1,-,CASRQGSYEQYF,TGTGCCAGCCGACAGGGCTCCTACGAGCAGTACTTC
TRBJ1-2,TRBV30,TRBD1,-,CAWSVFDRVNGYTF,TGTGCCTGGAGTGTATTCGACAGGGTTAACGGCTACACCTTC
TRBJ2-2,TRBV7-9,-,-,CASSPWAGELFF,TGTGCCAGCAGCCCGTGGGCTGGGGAGCTGTTTTTT
TRBJ2-1,TRBV6-4,TRBD1,-,CASSGQAGNEQFF,TGTGCCAGCAGCGGACAGGCTGGTAATGAGCAGTTCTTC
TRBJ2-7,TRBV9,-,-,CASSPAGTLYSYEQYF,TGTGCCAGCAGCCCCGCCGGGACTCTATACTCCTACGAGCAGTACTTC
TRBJ1-6,TRBV6-5,-,-,CASSPGWVGLHF,TGTGCCAGCAGTCCAGGGTGGGTAGGCCTCCACTTT
TRBJ1-1,TRBV5-4,TRBD1,-,CASSFTGGPTEAFF,TGTGCCAGCAGCTTCACAGGGGGGCCCACTGAAGCTTTCTTT
TRBJ2-2,TRBV6-2/TRBV6-3,-,-,CASSYSMEGNTGELFF,TGTGCCAGCAGTTACAGTATGGAGGGGAACACCGGGGAGCTGTTTTTT
TRBJ1-2,TRBV27,TRBD1,-,CASSLGQGNYGYTF,TGTGCCAGCAGTTTAGGACAGGGGAACTATGGCTACACCTTC
TRBJ1-1,TRBV7-2,TRBD1,-,CASSLVRGPLNTEAFF,TGTGCCAGCAGCTTAGTAAGGGGGCCCCTGAACACTGAAGCTTTCTTT